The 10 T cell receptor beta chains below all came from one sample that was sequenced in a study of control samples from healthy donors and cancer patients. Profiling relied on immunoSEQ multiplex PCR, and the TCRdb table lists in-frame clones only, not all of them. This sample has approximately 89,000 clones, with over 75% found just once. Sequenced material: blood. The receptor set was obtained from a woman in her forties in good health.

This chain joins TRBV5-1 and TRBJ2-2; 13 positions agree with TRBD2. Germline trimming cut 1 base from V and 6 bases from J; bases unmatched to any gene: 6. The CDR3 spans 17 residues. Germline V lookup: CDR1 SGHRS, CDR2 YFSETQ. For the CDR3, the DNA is TGCGCCAGCAGCTTGTATACTAGCGGGGGGGCCGCCGGGGAGCTGTTTTTT. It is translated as CASSLYTSGGAAGELFF.

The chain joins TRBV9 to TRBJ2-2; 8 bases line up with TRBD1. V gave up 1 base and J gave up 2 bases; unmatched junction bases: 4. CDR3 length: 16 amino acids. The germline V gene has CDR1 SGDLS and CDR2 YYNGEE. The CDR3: CASSVLGTGNTGELFF. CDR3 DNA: TGTGCCAGCAGCGTACTAGGGACAGGTAACACCGGGGAGCTGTTTTTT.

CDR3 DNA sequence: TGCGCCAGCAGTCCTACAGGGGTAACTGGAAACACCATATATTTT. Its protein is CASSPTGVTGNTIYF. V and J are TRBV4-3 and TRBJ1-3; 7 bases line up with TRBD1. CDR3 length equals 15 residues. The V gene's germline CDR1 is LGHNA and CDR2 YSLEER. V dropped 6 bases and J dropped 2; count of bases not matched to a gene: 7.

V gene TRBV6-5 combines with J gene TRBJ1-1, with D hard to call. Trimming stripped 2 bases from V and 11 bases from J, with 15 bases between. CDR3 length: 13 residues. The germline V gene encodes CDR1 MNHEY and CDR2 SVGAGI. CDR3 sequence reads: CASSYDLGRDAFF. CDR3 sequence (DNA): TGTGCCAGCAGTTACGATCTAGGGAGGGATGCTTTCTTT.

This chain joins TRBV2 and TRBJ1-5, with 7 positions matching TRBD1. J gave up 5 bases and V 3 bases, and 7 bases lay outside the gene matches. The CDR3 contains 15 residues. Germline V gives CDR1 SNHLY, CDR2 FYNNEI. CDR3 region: CASSDQDRRDQPQHF. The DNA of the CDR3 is TGTGCCAGCAGTGATCAGGACAGGAGAGATCAGCCCCAGCATTTT.

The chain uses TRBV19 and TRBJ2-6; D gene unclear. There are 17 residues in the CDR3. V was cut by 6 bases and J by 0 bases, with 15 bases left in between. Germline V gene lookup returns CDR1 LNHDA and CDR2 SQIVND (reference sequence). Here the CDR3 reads CASSTESKSSGANVLTF. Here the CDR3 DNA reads TGTGCCAGTAGCACAGAATCTAAGAGCTCTGGGGCCAACGTCCTGACTTTC.

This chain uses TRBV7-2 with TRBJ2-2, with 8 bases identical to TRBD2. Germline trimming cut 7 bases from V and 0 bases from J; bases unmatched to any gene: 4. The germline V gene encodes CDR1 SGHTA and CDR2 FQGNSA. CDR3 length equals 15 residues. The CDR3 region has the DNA TGTGCCAGCACGGGAGGGACACCGAACACCGGGGAGCTGTTTTTT. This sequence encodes CASTGGTPNTGELFF.

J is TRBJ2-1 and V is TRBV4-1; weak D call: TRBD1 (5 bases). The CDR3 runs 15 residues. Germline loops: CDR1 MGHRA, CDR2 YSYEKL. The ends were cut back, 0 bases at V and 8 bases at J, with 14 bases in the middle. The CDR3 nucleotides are TGCGCCAGCAGCCAAGATCAATCAGGGCCCGATGAGCAGTTCTTC. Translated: CASSQDQSGPDEQFF.

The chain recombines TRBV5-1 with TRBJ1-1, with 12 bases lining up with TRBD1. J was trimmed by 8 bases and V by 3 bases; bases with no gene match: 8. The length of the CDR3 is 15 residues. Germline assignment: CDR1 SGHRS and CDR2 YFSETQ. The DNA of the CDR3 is TGCGCCAGCAGCTCAGCCGGGACAGGGGGCCTAGAAGCTTTCTTT. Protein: CASSSAGTGGLEAFF.

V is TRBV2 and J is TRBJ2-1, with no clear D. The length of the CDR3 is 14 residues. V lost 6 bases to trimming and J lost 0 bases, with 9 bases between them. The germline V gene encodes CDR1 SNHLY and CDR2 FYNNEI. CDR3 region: CASRPDSSYNEQFF. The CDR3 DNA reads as TGTGCCAGCAGACCCGATAGCTCCTACAATGAGCAGTTCTTC. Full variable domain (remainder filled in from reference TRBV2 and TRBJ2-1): EPEVTQTPSHQVTQMGQEVILRCVPISNHLYFYWYRQILGQKVEFLVSFYNNEISEKSEIFDDQFSVERPDGSNFTLKIRSTKLEDSAMYFCASRPDSSYNEQFFGPGTRLTVL.